A selection of T cell receptor beta chains follows, all from one sample in a study of spatial heterogeneity in lung cancer. TCRdb itself ran the 5' RACE reads through MiXCR, one entry per CDR3 protein. The sample has over 5,500 distinct CDR3 sequences; less than 9.5% are singletons. The sample here was normal lung tissue next to the tumor, taken at surgery. The receptors here all came from a female donor with early-stage non-small cell lung cancer. CDR3s include the opening cysteine and the closing phenylalanine or tryptophan. Fields, in order: J gene, V gene, clone size, D gene, CDR3 protein, CDR3 DNA. D genes are given only for firm matches. Clone size appears in some rows only: once, few, many, or a class for an expanded clone.

TRBJ2-1 | TRBV7-2 | medium-sized | TRBD2 | CASSFTGLRGGEQFF | TGTGCCAGCAGCTTTACAGGGCTACGGGGGGGTGAGCAGTTCTTC
TRBJ2-3 | TRBV11-3 | NA | TRBD2 | CASSLGASGHVDTQYF | TGTGCCAGCAGCTTAGGAGCTAGCGGACATGTAGATACGCAGTATTTT
TRBJ2-6 | TRBV5-1 | medium-sized | NA | CASSFGTTNSGANVLTF | TGCGCCAGCAGCTTCGGGACGACCAATTCTGGGGCCAACGTCCTGACTTTC
TRBJ1-5 | TRBV12-3/TRBV12-4 | medium-sized | NA | CASRHSVGSNQPQHF | TGTGCCAGCAGGCACAGCGTTGGTAGCAATCAGCCCCAGCATTTT
TRBJ1-5 | TRBV6-6 | medium-sized | TRBD1 | CASNRDRDQPQHF | TGTGCCAGCAACAGGGACAGAGACCAGCCCCAGCATTTT
TRBJ2-2 | TRBV19 | NA | NA | CASSKWEAGELFF | TGTGCCAGTAGTAAATGGGAGGCCGGGGAGCTGTTTTTT
TRBJ2-1 | TRBV6-5 | NA | NA | CASSYAGSLRGAWFF | TGTGCCAGCAGTTACGCGGGGTCTTTGAGGGGGGCCTGGTTCTTC
TRBJ2-2 | TRBV7-9 | NA | NA | CASSLETGELFF | TGTGCCAGCAGCTTAGAAACCGGGGAGCTGTTTTTT
TRBJ1-6 | TRBV28 | medium-sized | NA | CASSFGSTVNSPLHF | TGTGCCAGCAGTTTTGGTTCGACAGTCAATTCACCCCTCCACTTT
TRBJ2-7 | TRBV9 | medium-sized | NA | CASSVAAVTEQYF | TGTGCCAGCAGCGTAGCTGCGGTAACTGAGCAGTACTTC
TRBJ2-1 | TRBV19 | NA | NA | CASSTRQAINEQFF | TGTGCCAGTAGTACCCGACAGGCAATCAATGAGCAGTTCTTC
TRBJ1-3 | TRBV9 | few | TRBD1 | CASSPTGTGSGNTIYF | TGTGCCAGCAGCCCAACGGGGACAGGCTCTGGAAACACCATATATTTT
TRBJ2-5 | TRBV3-1 | NA | TRBD2 | CASSQVRGERGTQYF | TGTGCCAGCAGCCAAGTTCGGGGGGAGAGAGGGACCCAGTACTTC
TRBJ2-5 | TRBV7-2 | many | TRBD2 | CASSSPAGSVAGRETQYF | TGTGCCAGCAGCTCCCCGGCCGGGTCGGTAGCGGGCCGGGAGACCCAGTACTTC
TRBJ1-1 | TRBV3-1 | medium-sized | NA | CASSQGGVAEAFF | TGTGCCAGCAGCCAAGGAGGGGTCGCTGAAGCTTTCTTT
TRBJ2-1 | TRBV20-1 | few | TRBD1 | CSRRTGSHEQFF | TGCAGTCGCCGGACAGGGTCCCATGAGCAGTTCTTC
TRBJ2-5 | TRBV30 | medium-sized | TRBD2 | CAWSVGGGETQYF | TGTGCCTGGAGTGTAGGCGGGGGAGAGACCCAGTACTTC
TRBJ2-2 | TRBV7-8 | many | NA | CASSLARRSEELFF | TGTGCCAGCAGCTTAGCCCGTCGGTCAGAGGAGCTGTTTTTT
TRBJ1-3 | TRBV28 | NA | NA | CASSLSGTLGNTIYF | TGTGCCAGCAGTTTGAGTGGGACATTGGGAAACACCATATATTTT
TRBJ1-1 | TRBV12-3/TRBV12-4 | medium-sized | TRBD1 | CASSPRTGTGFTEAFF | TGTGCCAGCAGCCCCCGTACCGGGACAGGATTTACTGAAGCTTTCTTT
TRBJ2-3 | TRBV19 | many | TRBD2 | CASTAMGLTSGGLDTQYF | TGTGCCAGTACCGCCATGGGACTGACTAGCGGGGGCCTAGATACGCAGTATTTT
TRBJ2-1 | TRBV12-3/TRBV12-4 | few | TRBD1 | CASRIGTGGSNEQFF | TGTGCCAGCAGGATCGGGACAGGGGGCTCGAATGAGCAGTTCTTC
TRBJ2-4 | TRBV9 | many | TRBD2 | CASSPGVGGAKNIQYF | TGTGCCAGCAGCCCCGGCGTCGGGGGGGCCAAAAACATTCAGTACTTC
TRBJ2-7 | TRBV29-1 | large | TRBD2 | CSVGGGSSYEQYF | TGCAGCGTTGGGGGAGGGAGCTCCTACGAGCAGTACTTC